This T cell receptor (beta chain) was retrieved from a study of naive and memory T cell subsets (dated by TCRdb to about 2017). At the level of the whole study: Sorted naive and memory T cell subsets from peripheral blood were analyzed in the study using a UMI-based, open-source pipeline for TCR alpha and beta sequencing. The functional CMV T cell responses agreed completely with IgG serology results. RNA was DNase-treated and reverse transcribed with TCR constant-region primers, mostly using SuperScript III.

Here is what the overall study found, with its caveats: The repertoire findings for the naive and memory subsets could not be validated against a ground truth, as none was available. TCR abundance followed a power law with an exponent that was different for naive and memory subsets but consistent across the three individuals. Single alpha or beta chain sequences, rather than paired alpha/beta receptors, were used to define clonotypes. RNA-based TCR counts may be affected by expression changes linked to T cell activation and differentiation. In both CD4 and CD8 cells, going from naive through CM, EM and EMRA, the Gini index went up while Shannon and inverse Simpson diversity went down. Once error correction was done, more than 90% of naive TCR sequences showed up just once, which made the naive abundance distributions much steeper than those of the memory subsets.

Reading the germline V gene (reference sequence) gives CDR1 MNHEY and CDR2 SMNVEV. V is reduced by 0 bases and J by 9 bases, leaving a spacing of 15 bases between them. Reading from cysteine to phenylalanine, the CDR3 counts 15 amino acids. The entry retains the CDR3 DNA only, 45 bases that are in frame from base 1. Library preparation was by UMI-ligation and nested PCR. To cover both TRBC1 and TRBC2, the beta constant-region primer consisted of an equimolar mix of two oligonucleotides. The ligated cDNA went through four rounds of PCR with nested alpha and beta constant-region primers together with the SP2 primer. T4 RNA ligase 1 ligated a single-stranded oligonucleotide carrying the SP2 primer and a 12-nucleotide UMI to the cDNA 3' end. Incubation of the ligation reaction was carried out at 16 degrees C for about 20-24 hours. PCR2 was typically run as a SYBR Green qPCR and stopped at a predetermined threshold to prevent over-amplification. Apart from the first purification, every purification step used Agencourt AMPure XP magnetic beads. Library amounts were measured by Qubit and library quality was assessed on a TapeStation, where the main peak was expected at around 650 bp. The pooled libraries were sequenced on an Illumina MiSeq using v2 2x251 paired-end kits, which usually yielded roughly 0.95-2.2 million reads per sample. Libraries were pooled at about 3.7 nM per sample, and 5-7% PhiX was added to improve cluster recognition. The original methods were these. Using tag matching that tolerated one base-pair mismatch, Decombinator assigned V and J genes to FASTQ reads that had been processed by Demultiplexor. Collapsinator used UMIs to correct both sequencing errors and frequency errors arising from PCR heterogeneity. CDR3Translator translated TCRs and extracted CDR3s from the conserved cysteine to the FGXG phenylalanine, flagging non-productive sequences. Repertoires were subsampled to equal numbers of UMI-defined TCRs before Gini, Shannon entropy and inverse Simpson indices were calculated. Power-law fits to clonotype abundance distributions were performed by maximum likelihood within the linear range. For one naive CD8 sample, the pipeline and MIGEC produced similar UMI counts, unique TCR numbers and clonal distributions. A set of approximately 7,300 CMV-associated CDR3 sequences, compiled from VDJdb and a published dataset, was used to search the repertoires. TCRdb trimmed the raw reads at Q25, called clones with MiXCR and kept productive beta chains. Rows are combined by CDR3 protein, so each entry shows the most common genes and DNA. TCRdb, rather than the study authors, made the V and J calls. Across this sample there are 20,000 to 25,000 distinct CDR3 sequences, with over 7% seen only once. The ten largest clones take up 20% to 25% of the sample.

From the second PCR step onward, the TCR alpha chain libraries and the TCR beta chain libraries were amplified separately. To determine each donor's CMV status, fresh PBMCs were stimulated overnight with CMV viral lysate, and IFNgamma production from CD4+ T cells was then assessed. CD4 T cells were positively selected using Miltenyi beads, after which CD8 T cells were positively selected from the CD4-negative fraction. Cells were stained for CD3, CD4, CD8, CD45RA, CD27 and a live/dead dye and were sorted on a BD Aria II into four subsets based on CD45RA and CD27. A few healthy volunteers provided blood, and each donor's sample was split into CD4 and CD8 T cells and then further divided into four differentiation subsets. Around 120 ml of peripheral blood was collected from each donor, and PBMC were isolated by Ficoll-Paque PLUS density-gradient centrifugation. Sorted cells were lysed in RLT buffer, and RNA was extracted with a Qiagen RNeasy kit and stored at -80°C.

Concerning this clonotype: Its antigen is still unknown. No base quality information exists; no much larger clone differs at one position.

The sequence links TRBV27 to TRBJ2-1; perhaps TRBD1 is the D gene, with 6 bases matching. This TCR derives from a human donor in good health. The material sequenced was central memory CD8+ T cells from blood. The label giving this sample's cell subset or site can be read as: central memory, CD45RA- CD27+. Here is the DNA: TGTGCCAGCAGTTTATCAGGTTGGGGGCCGACTGAGCAGTTCTTC. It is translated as CASSLSGWGPTEQFF.